The clone carrying this T cell receptor beta chain is a singleton in its sample. Its antigen is still unknown. The source of the sample is a study of regulatory T cells in long-lasting Graves disease. Whole-study findings and limits: It was peripheral blood alone, not thyroid tissue, that was studied.

Arm-PCR of CDR3 regions with iRepertoire HTBI primers generated TCR beta libraries. TCRdb re-derived calls from the multiplex PCR reads in MiXCR, one entry per CDR3 protein. The sample lists about 470,000 distinct CDR3 sequences, about 16% occurring once. Described time point: newly diagnosed GD, antithyroid drugs for less than 3 months. Following extraction of RNA from PBMCs, that RNA was used to make the TCR library. Peripheral blood, at 7.5 to 9 milliliters, went into EDTA tubes. This CDR3 is 15 amino acids long. Looked up from germline, CDR1 is SGHAT and CDR2 is FQNNGV. V shed 5 bases, J shed 5 bases, and the junction held 7 bases outside the gene matches. This same sample was also part of a study on T cells in Graves' hyperthyroidism and ophthalmopathy.

This material consisted of peripheral blood mononuclear cells (PBMCs), taken at new diagnosis, from a patient treated with antithyroid drugs. The origin of this receptor is a man aged 40-50 years with Graves disease. The chain is built from TRBV11-2 and TRBJ2-5; 11 bases are a match to TRBD2. CDR3 DNA sequence: TGTGCCAGCAGCCGGGTATCTAGCGGGAGGGAGACCCAGTACTTC. Protein: CASSRVSSGRETQYF. Complete variable domain (other parts from reference TRBV11-2 and TRBJ2-5): EAGVAQSPRYKIIEKRQSVAFWCNPISGHATLYWYQQILGQGPKLLIQFQNNGVVDDSQLPKDRFSAERLKGVDSTLKIQPAKLEDSAVYLCASSRVSSGRETQYFGPGTRLLVL.